This TCR beta chain was captured by sequencing in a study of Graves' ophthalmopathy and Graves' hyperthyroidism. Study results and caveats: Both a roughly 64% sensitivity and an approximately 77% specificity characterized the model's predictions of ophthalmopathy progression. Blood shared most expanded thyroid clonotypes above 0.001 frequency.

This CDR3 is built from 13 residues. Germline V gene data show CDR1 as MDHEN and CDR2 as SYDVKM. The junction had 4 bases not matched to a gene; V was cut back by 7 bases and J by 4 bases. The authors amplified TCR beta CDR3 regions, and they did so from RNA transcripts for repertoire sequencing. The workflow started with a first-round RT-PCR run with HTBI primers and then moved on to a second-round multiplex PCR. MiXCR, applied by TCRdb to the multiplex PCR reads, yields one record per CDR3 protein. The top ten clones hold approximately 6.9% of a sample with about 620,000 distinct CDR3 sequences, 20% to 25% of them seen once. Hyperthyroidism patients were newly diagnosed, under 2 months' duration, aged 18 to 65. As regards this clonotype: Its cognate antigen is unknown.

Sequenced: peripheral blood. V usage is TRBV28 and J usage is TRBJ2-5, with 9 bases identical to TRBD2. The receptor was derived from a woman aged 18-29 years with stable Graves' hyperthyroidism. Some clones in this sample may be carry-over from other donors' samples. CDR3 in DNA: TGTGCCAGCAAGATACTAGCGGGAGAGACCCAGTACTTC. Its protein is CASKILAGETQYF.